The 21 T cell receptor beta chains below all came from one sample that was sequenced in a study of CD8 T cells in Susac syndrome. Random hexamers were used to reverse transcribe the RNA input (about 0.5 to 1 ug). MiXCR, applied by TCRdb to the immunoSEQ multiplex PCR reads, yields one record per CDR3 protein. This table holds about 190,000 distinct CDR3 sequences, approximately 95% found once. Specimen: CD8+ T cells from PBMCs. The receptor source for this set is a human donor with Susac syndrome.

The rearrangement joins TRBV20-1 to TRBJ2-1; 10 bases map to TRBD2. CDR3 length equals 14 residues. V dropped 5 bases and J dropped 5; count of bases not matched to a gene: 6. Germline CDR1 reads DFQATT; CDR2 reads SNEGSKA (reference sequence). The CDR3 bases are TGCAGTGCTGTGGGGACTAGCGCCCACAATGAGCAGTTCTTC. It yields the protein CSAVGTSAHNEQFF.

The chain joins TRBV3-1 to TRBJ1-2; D remains ambiguous. Germline CDR1 and CDR2: LGHDT and YNNKEL (reference sequence). This CDR3 region has 15 residues. V lost 2 bases, J lost 4 bases, and 14 bases lay in between. Written as DNA, the CDR3 is TGTGCCAGCAGCCAACCCTCCCTGGGATCCTATGGCTACACCTTC. It specifies CASSQPSLGSYGYTF.

The CDR3 DNA reads as TGCAGTGCCAGTCCAGCGGCCCACATTCTATCCTACGAGCAGTACTTC. It translates to CSASPAAHILSYEQYF. The chain employs TRBV20-1 and TRBJ2-7, with D perhaps TRBD2 (5 bases). Trimming removed 6 bases from V and 1 base from J, with 22 bases in between. From germline, CDR1 is DFQATT and CDR2 SNEGSKA (reference sequence). This CDR3 region has 16 residues.

This clonotype occurred once. The chain is built from TRBV5-1 and TRBJ1-1; 8 bases line up with TRBD1. This CDR3 has 15 residues. J lost 4 bases, V lost 4 bases, and 9 bases had no gene match. Looked up from germline, CDR1 is SGHRS and CDR2 is YFSETQ. Here the CDR3 reads CASSPRTGRVTEAFF. CDR3 coding DNA: TGCGCCAGCAGCCCACGGACAGGGAGGGTCACTGAAGCTTTCTTT. The full variable domain, its missing parts supplied by reference TRBV5-1 and TRBJ1-1, is KAGVTQTPRYLIKTRGQQVTLSCSPISGHRSVSWYQQTPGQGLQFLFEYFSETQRNKGNFPGRFSGRQFSNSRSEMNVSTLELGDSALYLCASSPRTGRVTEAFFGQGTRLTVV.

The chain employs TRBV20-1 and TRBJ2-3; TRBD2 aligns across 10 bases. Germline CDR1 is DFQATT and CDR2 is SNEGSKA (reference sequence). J gave up 0 bases and V 1 base, and 25 bases lay outside the gene matches. The length of the CDR3 is 23 residues. CDR3 nucleotide sequence: TGCAGTGCTAGAGTTCTACCCTCTACACTAGCGGGAAGTATGCCCTATAGCACAGATACGCAGTATTTT. Its translation: CSARVLPSTLAGSMPYSTDTQYF.

The V and J genes are TRBV12-3 or TRBV12-4 and TRBJ1-1; weak D call: TRBD1 (5 bases). The CDR3 loop spans 14 amino acids. V was shortened by 5 bases and J by 4 bases, with 14 bases between the two germline ends. The DNA of the CDR3 is TGTGCCAGCAGTCTCCCCGACAGACCCACTGAAGCTTTCTTT. It encodes CASSLPDRPTEAFF.

The rearrangement links TRBV6-2 or TRBV6-3 to TRBJ2-5, with a weak D call TRBD1 (6 bases). V lost 5 bases, J lost 4 bases, and 11 bases lay in between. Germline loops: CDR1 MNHEY, CDR2 SVGEGT. The CDR3 is 13 residues long. In nucleotides, the CDR3 is TGTGCCAGCAGTCCTACAGGGTCAGAGACCCAGTACTTC. Its translation: CASSPTGSETQYF.

The rearrangement links TRBV5-4 to TRBJ1-2; TRBD1 agrees at 8 bases. This CDR3 spans 15 amino acids. The junction had 9 bases not matched to a gene; V was cut back by 5 bases and J by 3 bases. Germline lookup yields CDR1 SGHNT and CDR2 YYREEE (reference sequence). The CDR3: CASRTGGSAHYGYTF. CDR3 DNA sequence: TGTGCCAGCAGAACAGGGGGGTCGGCACACTATGGCTACACCTTC.

The CDR3 DNA sequence: TGTGCCAGTGGGGTGGGCGTGGATGAGCAGTTCTTC. It encodes CASGVGVDEQFF. V and J are TRBV12-3 or TRBV12-4 and TRBJ2-1; D call uncertain. V lost 9 bases and J 8 bases, leaving 14 bases between the germline ends. CDR3 length: 12 amino acids.

The V gene is TRBV30, the J gene TRBJ1-6; TRBD1 agrees at 8 bases. With 3 bases clipped from V and 9 bases from J, the junction kept 10 bases outside the gene matches. Germline CDR1 and CDR2: GTSNPN and SVGIG (reference sequence). This CDR3 has 15 amino acids. The CDR3 nucleotides are TGTGCCTGGAGACCTCGGGACAGGAGGGGTTCACCCCTCCACTTT. This sequence encodes CAWRPRDRRGSPLHF.

The count of this clonotype is one. The chain links TRBV7-9 to TRBJ2-1, with 9 bases matching TRBD1. Germline CDR1 is SEHNR and CDR2 is FQNEAQ (reference sequence). Trimming cost V 4 bases and J 7 bases; bases outside gene matches: 8. The CDR3 has 15 residues. CDR3 region: CASSYPDRGQNEQFF. The CDR3 nucleotides read TGTGCCAGCAGCTACCCGGACAGGGGCCAGAATGAGCAGTTCTTC.

This chain uses TRBV7-9 with TRBJ2-7; no definite D call. Trimming removed 1 base from V and 4 bases from J, with 14 bases in between. The CDR3 runs 15 residues. Germline V gene sequence: CDR1 SEHNR, CDR2 FQNEAQ (reference sequence). The CDR3 DNA sequence: TGTGCCAGCAGCTTAGGGTTCTCCGGAGCATACGAGCAGTACTTC. The encoded protein is CASSLGFSGAYEQYF.

J is TRBJ1-5 and V is TRBV2, with D possibly being TRBD1 (5 bases). V lost 4 bases and J 0 bases, leaving 13 bases between the germline ends. Germline lookup yields CDR1 SNHLY and CDR2 FYNNEI. This CDR3 is 16 amino acids long. The CDR3 spells CASSGTMGYSNQPQHF. The CDR3 DNA is TGTGCCAGCAGTGGGACAATGGGCTATAGCAATCAGCCCCAGCATTTT.

The chain has TRBV12-3 or TRBV12-4 and TRBJ2-3, with TRBD2 matching 7 bases. The CDR3 has 15 residues. Trimming cost V 2 bases and J 6 bases; bases outside gene matches: 8. The CDR3 loop is CASSLSPGRVDTQYF. The CDR3 coding sequence is TGTGCCAGCAGTTTATCGCCAGGGAGGGTTGATACGCAGTATTTT.

This clonotype came up once. The CDR3 is CASSPPSYNTEAFF. The CDR3 region has the DNA TGTGCCAGCAGCCCTCCCTCATATAACACTGAAGCTTTCTTT. The chain has TRBV12-3 or TRBV12-4 and TRBJ1-1; D is unresolved. This CDR3 region has 14 residues. Trimming took 6 bases from V and 2 from J, leaving 13 bases between them.

The J gene is TRBJ2-1, the V gene TRBV27; D perhaps matches TRBD2 (5 bases). Germline CDR1 reads MNHEY; CDR2 reads SMNVEV (reference sequence). The length of the CDR3 is 13 residues. V lost 4 bases and J lost 5, with 9 bases in between. CDR3 in amino acids: CASSWLAHNEQFF. The DNA of the CDR3 is TGTGCCAGCAGTTGGCTAGCCCACAATGAGCAGTTCTTC.

V is TRBV9 and J is TRBJ2-1, with D tentatively TRBD1 or TRBD2 (5 bases each). Germline CDR1 and CDR2: SGDLS and YYNGEE. V lost 3 bases, J lost 4 bases, and 14 bases lay in between. This CDR3 contains 15 residues. CDR3 nucleotide sequence: TGTGCCAGCAGCGGGGATGGGACGGATTACAATGAGCAGTTCTTC. It is translated as CASSGDGTDYNEQFF.

The chain carries TRBV5-3 and TRBJ2-1, with D possibly matching TRBD2 (6 bases). TRBV5-3 is an ORF; its function is uncertain. The ends were cut back, 0 bases at V and 15 bases at J, with 13 bases in the middle. This CDR3 is 12 amino acids long. The CDR3 loop is CARSLAEGPGFF. DNA for the CDR3: TGTGCCAGAAGCTTGGCGGAGGGCCCAGGGTTCTTC.

This chain joins TRBV30 and TRBJ1-1; D is undetermined. The V gene lost 2 bases and the J gene lost 2 bases, with 6 bases spanning the gap. This CDR3 is 12 amino acids long. Germline loops: CDR1 GTSNPN, CDR2 SVGIG (reference sequence). The CDR3 here is CAWSPGNTEAFF. The DNA of the CDR3 is TGTGCCTGGAGTCCGGGCAACACTGAAGCTTTCTTT.

The gene calls are TRBV27 and TRBJ2-5; TRBD2 aligns across 9 bases. The CDR3 is 15 amino acids. The J segment lost 5 bases and the V segment lost 2 bases, leaving 6 bases of the junction unmatched. The germline V gene encodes CDR1 MNHEY and CDR2 SMNVEV (reference sequence). CDR3 DNA: TGTGCCAGCAGTTTACTTGCGGGAGGGATGGAGACCCAGTACTTC. This encodes CASSLLAGGMETQYF.

This chain uses TRBV5-6 with TRBJ2-7; TRBD1 is a possible D gene (7 bases). CDR3 size: 15 residues. The germline CDR1 and CDR2 sequences are SGHDT and YYEEEE. Trimming took off 4 bases at V and 2 bases at J, with 16 bases between the two ends. The CDR3 DNA follows: TGTGCCAGCAGCCCGAATTCCAGGGGGGCCTACGAGCAGTACTTC. The encoded protein is CASSPNSRGAYEQYF. Full variable domain (rest looked up from reference TRBV5-6 and TRBJ2-7): DAGVTQSPTHLIKTRGQQVTLRCSPKSGHDTVSWYQQALGQGPQFIFQYYEEEERQRGNFPDRFSGHQFPNYSSELNVNALLLGDSALYLCASSPNSRGAYEQYFGPGTRLTVT.